This is a list of T cell receptor beta chains from one sample in a study of T cell changes during pregnancy in multiple sclerosis. Produced via immunoSEQ multiplex PCR; TCRdb's table is partial and in-frame only. The sample includes about 130,000 clones, 90% to 96% of them seen just once. Specimen: peripheral blood, collected after pregnancy. Source of these receptors: a female donor with multiple sclerosis, enrolled in a pregnancy study. Both conserved end residues are trimmed from each CDR3.

>TRBV10-3|TRBJ1-4
AIKGGTSTNEKLF
>TRBV19|TRBJ1-3
ASSPAGGGNTIY
>TRBV5-4|TRBJ2-1
ASSFSRAVDEQF
>TRBV7-9|TRBJ1-1
ATQPGQGNTEAF
>TRBV18|TRBJ2-1
ASSPGSAQGIAYNEQF
>TRBV7-2|TRBJ2-2
ASSFYGTSGAGELF
>TRBV28|TRBJ2-3
ASSPPGGTDTQY
>TRBV6-5|TRBJ1-2
ASSYSWTGEGYGYT
>TRBV5-4|TRBJ2-7
ASSLGTGRSSYEQY
>TRBV28|TRBJ1-2
ATSGQNYGYT
>TRBV4-2|TRBJ2-1
ASSPQSGGRPGEQF
>TRBV27|TRBJ2-2
ASSPRAGGPFGELF
>TRBV7-6|TRBJ2-2
ASSLTSSGQVNTGELF
>TRBV15|TRBJ2-1
ATSRVLAGANEQF
>TRBV7-2|TRBJ1-4
ASSLDRGANEKLF
>TRBV11-2|TRBJ2-5
ASSLTPGGRETQY